This T cell receptor (beta chain) was retrieved from a study of shared clonotypes between healthy human individuals. The authors distributed each subset's genomic DNA evenly over several immunoSEQ plates. Assay: immunoSEQ multiplex PCR; the TCRdb copy retains only in-frame clones and omits some. The sample contains roughly 850,000 clones, around 96% of which appear only once. Germline CDR1 MNHNS, CDR2 SASEGT. The V gene lost 1 base and the J gene lost 5 bases, with 11 bases spanning the gap. CDR3 length: 14 amino acids. It was CD45RO-negative cells, positively selected for CCR7, that made up naive CD8 cells, with terminally differentiated effector memory CD45RA+ cells excluded.

The V and J genes are TRBV6-1 and TRBJ1-1; D is possibly TRBD1 (5 bases). The clonotype originates from a man aged 25 to 45 in good health. The sequenced material came from naive CD8+ T cells sorted from blood. CDR3 DNA sequence: TGTGCCAGCAGTGAAGGACAGCCGGGGACTGAAGCTTTCTTT. It specifies CASSEGQPGTEAFF.